The present T cell receptor beta chain was sequenced within a study of blood T cell repertoires in COVID-19. The germline V gene has CDR1 GTSNPN and CDR2 SVGIG (reference sequence). J was trimmed by 3 bases and V by 3 bases; bases with no gene match: 5. There are 13 residues in the CDR3. Some clones are missing from TCRdb's copy, which holds only in-frame ones; the method was immunoSEQ multiplex PCR. The table includes 140,000 or so clones, 84% detected once. The specimen was peripheral blood. The gene calls are TRBV30 and TRBJ2-7, with 7 bases aligning to TRBD2. The TCR was taken from a man aged 25 to 40 with COVID-19, enrolled during active disease. CDR3 in amino acids: CAWRASGLYEQYF. Here the CDR3 DNA reads TGTGCCTGGAGGGCTAGCGGACTCTACGAGCAGTACTTC.